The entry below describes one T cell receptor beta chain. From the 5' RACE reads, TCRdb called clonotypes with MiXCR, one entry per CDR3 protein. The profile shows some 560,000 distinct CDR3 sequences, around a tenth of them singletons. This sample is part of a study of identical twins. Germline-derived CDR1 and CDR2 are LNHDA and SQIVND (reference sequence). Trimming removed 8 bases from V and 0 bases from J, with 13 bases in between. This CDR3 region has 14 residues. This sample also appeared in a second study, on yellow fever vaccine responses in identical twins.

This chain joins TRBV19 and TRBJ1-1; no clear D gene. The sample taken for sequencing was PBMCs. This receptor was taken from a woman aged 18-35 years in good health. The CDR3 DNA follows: TGTGCCAGTGTCCGGGGAGTCATGAACACTGAAGCTTTCTTT. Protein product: CASVRGVMNTEAFF.